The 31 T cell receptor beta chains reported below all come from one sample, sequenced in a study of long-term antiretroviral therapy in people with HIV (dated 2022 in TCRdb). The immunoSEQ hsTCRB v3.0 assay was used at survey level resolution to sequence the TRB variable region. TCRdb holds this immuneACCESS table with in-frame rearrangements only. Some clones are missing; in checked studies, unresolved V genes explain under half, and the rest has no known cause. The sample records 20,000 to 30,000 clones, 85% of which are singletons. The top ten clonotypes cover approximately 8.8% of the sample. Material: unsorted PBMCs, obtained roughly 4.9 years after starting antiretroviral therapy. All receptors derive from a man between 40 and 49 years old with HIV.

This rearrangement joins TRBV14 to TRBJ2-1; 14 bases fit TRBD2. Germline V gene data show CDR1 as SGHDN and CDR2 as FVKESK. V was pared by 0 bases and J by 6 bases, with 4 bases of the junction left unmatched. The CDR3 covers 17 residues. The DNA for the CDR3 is TGTGCCAGCAGCCAAGATATCGGGACTAGCGGGAGCAATGAGCAGTTCTTC. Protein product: CASSQDIGTSGSNEQFF.

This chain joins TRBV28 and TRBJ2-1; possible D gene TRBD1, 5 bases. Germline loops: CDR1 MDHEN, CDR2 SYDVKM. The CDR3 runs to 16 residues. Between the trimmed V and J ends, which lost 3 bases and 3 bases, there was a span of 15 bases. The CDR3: CASSFPDNPDYNEQFF. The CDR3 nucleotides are TGTGCCAGCAGTTTCCCGGACAACCCCGACTACAATGAGCAGTTCTTC.

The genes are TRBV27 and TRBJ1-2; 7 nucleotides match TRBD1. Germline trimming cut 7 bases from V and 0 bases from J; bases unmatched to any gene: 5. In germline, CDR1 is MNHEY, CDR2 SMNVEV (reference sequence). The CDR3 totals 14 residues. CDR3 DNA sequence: TGTGCCAGCAAAACAGGGGCCACTAACTATGGCTACACCTTC. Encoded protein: CASKTGATNYGYTF.

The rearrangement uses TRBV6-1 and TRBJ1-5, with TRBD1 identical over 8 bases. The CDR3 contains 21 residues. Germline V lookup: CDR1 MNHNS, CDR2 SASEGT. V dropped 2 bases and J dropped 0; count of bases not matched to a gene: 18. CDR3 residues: CASSELPGGTGLKYSNQPQHF. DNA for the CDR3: TGTGCCAGCAGTGAACTCCCTGGCGGGACAGGCCTAAAATATAGCAATCAGCCCCAGCATTTT.

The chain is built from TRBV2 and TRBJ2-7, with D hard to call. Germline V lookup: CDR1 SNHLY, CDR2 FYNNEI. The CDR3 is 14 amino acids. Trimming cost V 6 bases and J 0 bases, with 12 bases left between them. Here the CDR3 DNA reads TGTGCCAGCAGCCTACTCAGAAGCTCCTACGAGCAGTACTTC. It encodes CASSLLRSSYEQYF.

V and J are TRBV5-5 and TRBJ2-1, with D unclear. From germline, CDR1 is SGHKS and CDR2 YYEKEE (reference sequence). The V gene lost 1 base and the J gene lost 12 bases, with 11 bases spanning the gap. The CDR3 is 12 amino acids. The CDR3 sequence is CASSLLLPRQFF. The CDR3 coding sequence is TGTGCCAGCAGCTTGCTCCTCCCTAGGCAGTTCTTC. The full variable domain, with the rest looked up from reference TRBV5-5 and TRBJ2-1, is DAGVTQSPTHLIKTRGQQVTLRCSPISGHKSVSWYQQVLGQGPQFIFQYYEKEERGRGNFPDRFSARQFPNYSSELNVNALLLGDSALYLCASSLLLPRQFFGPGTRLTVL.

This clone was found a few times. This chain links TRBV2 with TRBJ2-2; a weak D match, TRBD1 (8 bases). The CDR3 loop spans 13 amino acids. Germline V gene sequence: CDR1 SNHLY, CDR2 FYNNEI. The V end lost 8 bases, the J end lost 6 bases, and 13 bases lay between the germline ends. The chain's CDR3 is CASRTGRAGELFF. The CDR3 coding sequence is TGTGCCAGCCGGACAGGGAGGGCCGGGGAGCTGTTTTTT.

Written as DNA, the CDR3 is TGTGCCAGTAGTATTACAGGGGATGTCTACGAGCAGTACTTC. As protein: CASSITGDVYEQYF. This rearrangement joins TRBV19 to TRBJ2-7; 7 nucleotides line up with TRBD1. Germline V gene sequence: CDR1 LNHDA, CDR2 SQIVND (reference sequence). The CDR3 spans 14 residues. Trimming took 3 bases from V and 3 from J; bases not matched to a gene: 5.

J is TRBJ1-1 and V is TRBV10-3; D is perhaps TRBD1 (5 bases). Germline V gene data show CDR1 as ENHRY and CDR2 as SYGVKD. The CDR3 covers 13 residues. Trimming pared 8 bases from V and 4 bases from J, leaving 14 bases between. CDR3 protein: CAIGRGIGTEAFF. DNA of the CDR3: TGTGCCATCGGACGGGGGATCGGCACTGAAGCTTTCTTT.

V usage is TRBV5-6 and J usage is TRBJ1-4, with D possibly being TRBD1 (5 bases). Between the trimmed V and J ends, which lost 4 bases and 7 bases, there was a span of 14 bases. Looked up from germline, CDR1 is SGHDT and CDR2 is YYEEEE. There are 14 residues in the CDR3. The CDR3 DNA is TGTGCCAGCAGCCTCCGGGACGGAATTGAAAAACTGTTTTTT. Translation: CASSLRDGIEKLFF.

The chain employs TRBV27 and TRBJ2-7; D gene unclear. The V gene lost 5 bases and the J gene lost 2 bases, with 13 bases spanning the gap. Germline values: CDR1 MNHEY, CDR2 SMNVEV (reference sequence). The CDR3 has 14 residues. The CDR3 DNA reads TGTGCCAGCAGTGCAAGCGTCGGGCCCTACGAGCAGTACTTC. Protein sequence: CASSASVGPYEQYF.

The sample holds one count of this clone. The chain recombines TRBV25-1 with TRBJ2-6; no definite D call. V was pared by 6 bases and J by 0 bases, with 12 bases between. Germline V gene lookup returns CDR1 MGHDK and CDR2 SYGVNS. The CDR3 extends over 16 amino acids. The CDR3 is CASRGWAHSGANVLTF. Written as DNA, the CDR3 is TGTGCCAGCAGAGGCTGGGCGCACTCTGGGGCCAACGTCCTGACTTTC. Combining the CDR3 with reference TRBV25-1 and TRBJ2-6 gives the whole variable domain EADIYQTPRYLVIGTGKKITLECSQTMGHDKMYWYQQDPGMELHLIHYSYGVNSTEKGDLSSESTVSRIRTEHFPLTLESARPSHTSQYLCASRGWAHSGANVLTFGAGSRLTVL.

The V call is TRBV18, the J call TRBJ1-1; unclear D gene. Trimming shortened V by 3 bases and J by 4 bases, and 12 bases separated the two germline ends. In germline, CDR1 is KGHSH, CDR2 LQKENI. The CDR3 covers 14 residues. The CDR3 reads CASSPSMAVTEAFF. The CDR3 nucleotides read TGTGCCAGCTCACCCTCTATGGCGGTCACTGAAGCTTTCTTT. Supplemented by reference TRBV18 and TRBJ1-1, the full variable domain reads NAGVMQNPRHLVRRRGQEARLRCSPMKGHSHVYWYRQLPEEGLKFMVYLQKENIIDESGMPKERFSAEFPKEGPSILRIQQVVRGDSAAYFCASSPSMAVTEAFFGQGTRLTVV.

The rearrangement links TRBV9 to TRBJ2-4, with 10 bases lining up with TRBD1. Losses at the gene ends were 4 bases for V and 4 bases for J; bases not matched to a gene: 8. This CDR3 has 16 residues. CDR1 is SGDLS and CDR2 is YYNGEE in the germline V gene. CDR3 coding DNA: TGTGCCAGCAGCACCCTGACAGGGGGCGAGAAAAACATTCAGTACTTC. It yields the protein CASSTLTGGEKNIQYF.

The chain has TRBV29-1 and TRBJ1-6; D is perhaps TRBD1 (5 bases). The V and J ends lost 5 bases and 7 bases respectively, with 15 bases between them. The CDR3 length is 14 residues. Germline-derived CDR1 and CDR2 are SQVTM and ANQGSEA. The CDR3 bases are TGCAGCGTTACTATTGGGGGGATAAATTCACCCCTCCACTTT. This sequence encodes CSVTIGGINSPLHF.

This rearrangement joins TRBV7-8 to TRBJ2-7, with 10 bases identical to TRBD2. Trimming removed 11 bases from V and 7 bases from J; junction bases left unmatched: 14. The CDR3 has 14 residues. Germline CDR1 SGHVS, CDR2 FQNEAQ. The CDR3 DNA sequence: TGTGCCGTCCTCAGCGGGAGGGCCATGGGGGAGCAGTACTTC. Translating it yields CAVLSGRAMGEQYF.

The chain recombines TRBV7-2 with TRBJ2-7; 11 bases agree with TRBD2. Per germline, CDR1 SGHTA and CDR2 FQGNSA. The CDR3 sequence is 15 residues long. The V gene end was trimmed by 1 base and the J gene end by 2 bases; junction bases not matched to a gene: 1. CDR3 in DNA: TGTGCCAGCAGCTTAGATAGCGGGGGGGCCTACGAGCAGTACTTC. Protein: CASSLDSGGAYEQYF. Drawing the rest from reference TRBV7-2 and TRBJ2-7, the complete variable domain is GAGVSQSPSNKVTEKGKDVELRCDPISGHTALYWYRQSLGQGLEFLIYFQGNSAPDKSGLPSDRFSAERTGGSVSTLTIQRTQQEDSAVYLCASSLDSGGAYEQYFGPGTRLTVT.

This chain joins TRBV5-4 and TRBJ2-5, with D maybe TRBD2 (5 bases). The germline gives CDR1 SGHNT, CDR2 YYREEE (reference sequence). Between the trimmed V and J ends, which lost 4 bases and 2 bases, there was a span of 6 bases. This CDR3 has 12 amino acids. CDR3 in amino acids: CASSRGQETQYF. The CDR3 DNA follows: TGTGCCAGCAGCCGGGGACAAGAGACCCAGTACTTC.

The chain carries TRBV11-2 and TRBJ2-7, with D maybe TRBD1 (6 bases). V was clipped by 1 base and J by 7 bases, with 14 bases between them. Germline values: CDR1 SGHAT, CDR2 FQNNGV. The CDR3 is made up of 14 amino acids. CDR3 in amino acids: CASSLAWGPGEQYF. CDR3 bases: TGTGCCAGCAGCTTAGCTTGGGGGCCGGGGGAGCAGTACTTC.

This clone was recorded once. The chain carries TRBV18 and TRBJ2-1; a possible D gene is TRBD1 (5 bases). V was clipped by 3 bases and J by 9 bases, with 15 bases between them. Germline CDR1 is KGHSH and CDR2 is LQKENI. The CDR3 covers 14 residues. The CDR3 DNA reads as TGTGCCAGCTCACCTCTTCAGGGTGAAGGTGAGCAGTTCTTC. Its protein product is CASSPLQGEGEQFF. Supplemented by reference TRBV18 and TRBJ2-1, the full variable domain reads NAGVMQNPRHLVRRRGQEARLRCSPMKGHSHVYWYRQLPEEGLKFMVYLQKENIIDESGMPKERFSAEFPKEGPSILRIQQVVRGDSAAYFCASSPLQGEGEQFFGPGTRLTVL.

CDR3 nucleotide sequence: TGTGCCAGCAACGGACTAGCGGGAACCGGGGAGCTGTTTTTT. It codes for CASNGLAGTGELFF. The gene calls are TRBV6-5 and TRBJ2-2, with 12 bases fitting TRBD2. CDR3 length: 14 residues. The V and J ends lost 7 bases and 5 bases, in that order; junction bases with no gene match: 2. Germline assignment: CDR1 MNHEY and CDR2 SVGAGI.

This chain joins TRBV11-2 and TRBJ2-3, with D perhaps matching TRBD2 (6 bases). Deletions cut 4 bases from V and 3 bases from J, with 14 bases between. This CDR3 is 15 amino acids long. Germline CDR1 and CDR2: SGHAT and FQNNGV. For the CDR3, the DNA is TGTGCCAGCAGCTCGGGGGTGCGGGGAACAGATACGCAGTATTTT. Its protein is CASSSGVRGTDTQYF.

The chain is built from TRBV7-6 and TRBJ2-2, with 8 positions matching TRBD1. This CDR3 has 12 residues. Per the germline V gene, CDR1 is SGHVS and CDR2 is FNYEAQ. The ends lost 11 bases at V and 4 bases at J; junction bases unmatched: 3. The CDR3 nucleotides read TGTGCCGTACAGGGGGTCACCGGGGAGCTGTTTTTT. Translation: CAVQGVTGELFF.

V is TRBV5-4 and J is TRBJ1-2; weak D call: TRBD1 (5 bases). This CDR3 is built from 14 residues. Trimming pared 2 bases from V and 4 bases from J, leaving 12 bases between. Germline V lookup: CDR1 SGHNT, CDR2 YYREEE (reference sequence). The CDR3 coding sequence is TGTGCCAGCAGCTTAATAGGGGATGGCTATGGCTACACCTTC. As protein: CASSLIGDGYGYTF. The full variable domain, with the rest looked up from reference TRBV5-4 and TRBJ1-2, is ETGVTQSPTHLIKTRGQQVTLRCSSQSGHNTVSWYQQALGQGPQFIFQYYREEENGRGNFPPRFSGLQFPNYSSELNVNALELDDSALYLCASSLIGDGYGYTFGSGTRLTVV.

CDR3 DNA: TGTGCCAGCAGCGGAACCCTGGGTCAGAACATTCAGTACTTC. It encodes CASSGTLGQNIQYF. The chain uses TRBV9 and TRBJ2-4; no reliable D call. V lost 3 bases and J lost 7, with 14 bases in between. Germline CDR1 reads SGDLS; CDR2 reads YYNGEE. The CDR3 covers 14 residues.

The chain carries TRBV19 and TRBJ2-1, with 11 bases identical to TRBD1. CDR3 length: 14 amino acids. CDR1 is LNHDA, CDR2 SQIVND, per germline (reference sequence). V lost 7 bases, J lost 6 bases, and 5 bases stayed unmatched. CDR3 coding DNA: TGTGCCAGTACTCCCGGGACAGGGGGCAATGAGCAGTTCTTC. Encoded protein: CASTPGTGGNEQFF.

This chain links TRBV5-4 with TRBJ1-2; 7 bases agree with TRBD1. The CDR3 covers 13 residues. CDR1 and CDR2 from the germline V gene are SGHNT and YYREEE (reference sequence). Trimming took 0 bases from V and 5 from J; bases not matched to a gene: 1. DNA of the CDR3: TGTGCCAGCAGCTTGGACAGGGGTTATGGCTACACCTTC. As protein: CASSLDRGYGYTF.

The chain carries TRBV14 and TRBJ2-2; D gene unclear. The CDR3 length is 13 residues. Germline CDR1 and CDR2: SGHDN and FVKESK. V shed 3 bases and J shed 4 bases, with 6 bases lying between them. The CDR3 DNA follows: TGTGCCAGCAGCCACCGCGTCACCGGGGAGCTGTTTTTT. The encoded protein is CASSHRVTGELFF.

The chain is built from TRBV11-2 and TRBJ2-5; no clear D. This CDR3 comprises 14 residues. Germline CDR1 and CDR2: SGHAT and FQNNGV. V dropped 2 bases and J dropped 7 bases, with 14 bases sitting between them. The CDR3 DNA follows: TGTGCCAGCAGCTTAAGCATAGCCTCCGGGACCCAGTACTTC. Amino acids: CASSLSIASGTQYF.

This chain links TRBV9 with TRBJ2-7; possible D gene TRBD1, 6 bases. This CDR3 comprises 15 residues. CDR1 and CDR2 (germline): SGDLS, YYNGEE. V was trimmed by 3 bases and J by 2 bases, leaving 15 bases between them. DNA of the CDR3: TGTGCCAGCAGCGAAAAAGAACAGGGAACCTACGAGCAGTACTTC. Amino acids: CASSEKEQGTYEQYF.

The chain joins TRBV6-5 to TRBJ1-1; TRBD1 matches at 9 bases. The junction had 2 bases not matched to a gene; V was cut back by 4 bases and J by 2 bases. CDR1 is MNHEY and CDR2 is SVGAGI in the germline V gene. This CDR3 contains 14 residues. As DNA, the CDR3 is TGTGCCAGCAGTTTACAGGGGGCTAACACTGAAGCTTTCTTT. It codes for CASSLQGANTEAFF.